The next 21 T cell receptor beta chains were all read from a single sample in a study of T cells in Graves' hyperthyroidism and ophthalmopathy. It was RNA transcripts that yielded the amplified TCR beta CDR3 regions. The TCR CDR3 was amplified in a first-round RT-PCR using the HTBI primer set. From the multiplex PCR reads, TCRdb called clonotypes with MiXCR, one entry per CDR3 protein. The top ten hold around 31% of the sample, which has more than 250,000 distinct CDR3 sequences, about 16% seen once. Material: blood. The receptors originated from a woman aged 50 to 60 with Graves' hyperthyroidism that later progressed to Graves' ophthalmopathy.

J is TRBJ2-2 and V is TRBV20-1, with D maybe TRBD2 (7 bases). This CDR3 comprises 14 residues. Trimming took 6 bases from V and 4 from J, leaving 15 bases between them. The germline V gene has CDR1 DFQATT and CDR2 SNEGSKA (reference sequence). CDR3 DNA sequence: TGCAGTGCCCGAGGGGGAGGGACCACCGGGGAGCTGTTTTTT. Residues: CSARGGGTTGELFF.

In its sample, this clonotype was seen many times. V and J are TRBV5-1 and TRBJ2-1; 12 bases line up with TRBD2. With V trimmed by 0 bases and J by 4 bases, 2 bases remained unmatched. CDR3 length: 16 amino acids. Germline CDR1 and CDR2: SGHRS and YFSETQ. In DNA, the CDR3 is TGCGCCAGCAGCTTGGGAGGACTAGCGGGGTACAATGAGCAGTTCTTC. It codes for CASSLGGLAGYNEQFF. Full variable domain (rest looked up from reference TRBV5-1 and TRBJ2-1): KAGVTQTPRYLIKTRGQQVTLSCSPISGHRSVSWYQQTPGQGLQFLFEYFSETQRNKGNFPGRFSGRQFSNSRSEMNVSTLELGDSALYLCASSLGGLAGYNEQFFGPGTRLTVL.

The chain recombines TRBV2 with TRBJ2-3, with unresolved D. Trimming stripped 3 bases from V and 0 bases from J, with 10 bases between. This CDR3 has 15 residues. Germline V CDR1 and CDR2: SNHLY, FYNNEI. Here the CDR3 DNA reads TGTGCCAGCAGTGAGACTGGGTCAAGCACAGATACGCAGTATTTT. It is translated as CASSETGSSTDTQYF.

This clonotype was seen only a few times. This sequence joins TRBV28 and TRBJ1-1, with D perhaps matching TRBD1 (6 bases). V was shortened by 6 bases and J by 11 bases, with 22 bases between the two germline ends. Germline V gene sequence: CDR1 MDHEN, CDR2 SYDVKM. This CDR3 comprises 14 residues. CDR3 sequence: CASSPGGGAPLAFF. CDR3 in DNA: TGTGCCAGCAGCCCGGGTGGGGGCGCCCCCTTGGCTTTCTTT.

V gene TRBV20-1 combines with J gene TRBJ1-5; a weak D match, TRBD1 (5 bases). V was clipped by 4 bases and J by 4 bases, with 14 bases between them. The CDR3 length is 14 residues. CDR1 is DFQATT and CDR2 is SNEGSKA in the germline V gene (reference sequence). In DNA form, the CDR3 reads TGCAGTGCTACCTACGGGGGAGGGAATCAGCCCCAGCATTTT. It specifies CSATYGGGNQPQHF.

This clonotype occurred a few times. The gene calls are TRBV19 and TRBJ2-3; D perhaps matches TRBD2 (5 bases). CDR1 is LNHDA and CDR2 is SQIVND in the germline V gene (reference sequence). CDR3 length: 14 amino acids. Trimming left V 6 bases short and J 1 base short, with 11 bases between. The chain's CDR3 is CASRREKGTDTQYF. The CDR3 coding sequence is TGTGCCAGTAGGAGGGAGAAAGGCACAGATACGCAGTATTTT.

The chain couples TRBV5-6 to TRBJ2-3; D is unresolved. V lost 3 bases to trimming and J lost 4 bases, with 15 bases between them. Germline CDR1 and CDR2: SGHDT and YYEEEE. This CDR3 contains 15 residues. The DNA for the CDR3 is TGTGCCAGCAGCTACGGCAGCCAACTCCCAGATACGCAGTATTTT. It yields the protein CASSYGSQLPDTQYF.

In this sample, this clonotype turned up many times. V gene TRBV6-1 combines with J gene TRBJ2-1, with TRBD2 matching over 13 bases. The V gene end was trimmed by 6 bases and the J gene end by 5 bases; junction bases not matched to a gene: 4. Germline assignment: CDR1 MNHNS and CDR2 SASEGT. This CDR3 spans 15 amino acids. The DNA for the CDR3 is TGTGCCAGCAGCGTGGGGACTAGCGGGAACAATGAGCAGTTCTTC. Residues: CASSVGTSGNNEQFF.

This clonotype was picked up many times. The V and J genes are TRBV2 and TRBJ2-7; 8 bases align to TRBD2. The CDR3 runs to 14 residues. Germline CDR1 and CDR2: SNHLY and FYNNEI. J gave up 2 bases and V 5 bases, and 5 bases lay outside the gene matches. The CDR3 DNA is TGTGCCAGCAGTCGGGAGGGACTACCCTACGAGCAGTACTTC. It is translated as CASSREGLPYEQYF.

This chain links TRBV19 with TRBJ2-7, with D perhaps TRBD1 (6 bases). CDR3 size: 13 residues. Trimming pared 4 bases from V and 4 bases from J, leaving 11 bases between. The germline V gene has CDR1 LNHDA and CDR2 SQIVND (reference sequence). The CDR3 coding sequence is TGTGCCAGTAGTACCATCGACAGGTACGAGCAGTACTTC. Translation: CASSTIDRYEQYF.

This clonotype was recorded at least ten times. The chain joins TRBV28 to TRBJ1-4; TRBD1 aligns across 8 bases. Germline V gene sequence: CDR1 MDHEN, CDR2 SYDVKM. The CDR3 totals 15 residues. Unmatched junction bases numbered 8, after V lost 7 bases and J lost 4 bases. The CDR3 nucleotides read TGTGCCAGCAATAGTGCAGGGGGCATTAATGAAAAACTGTTTTTT. Translating it yields CASNSAGGINEKLFF.

The J gene is TRBJ2-1, the V gene TRBV9; D is uncertain. The CDR3 runs to 13 residues. With 4 bases removed from V and 3 bases from J, the gap between germline ends came to 8 bases. Germline V gives CDR1 SGDLS, CDR2 YYNGEE. The CDR3 DNA reads TGTGCCAGCAGCCCCCCGATCTACAATGAGCAGTTCTTC. Translated: CASSPPIYNEQFF.

There are many counts of this clonotype. This chain uses TRBV27 with TRBJ1-5; TRBD1 aligns across 8 bases. V lost 6 bases and J lost 3; bases outside the gene matches: 7. CDR3 length equals 15 residues. Per the germline V gene, CDR1 is MNHEY and CDR2 is SMNVEV (reference sequence). CDR3 sequence: CASSPWTGLNQPQHF. The CDR3 DNA sequence: TGTGCCAGCAGCCCGTGGACAGGGCTCAATCAGCCCCAGCATTTT.

This clonotype was found many times. This sequence joins TRBV7-9 and TRBJ2-1; TRBD2 agrees at 14 bases. After removal of 1 base from V and 10 bases from J, the junction contained 6 bases not matched to a gene. This CDR3 comprises 16 residues. Germline values: CDR1 SEHNR, CDR2 FQNEAQ (reference sequence). The CDR3 nucleotides read TGTGCCAGCAGCTTAGTCGGACTAGCGGGAGGTCCAGAGCAGTTCTTC. It specifies CASSLVGLAGGPEQFF.

This chain connects TRBV10-3 to TRBJ2-3; TRBD2 matches at 11 bases. The V segment lost 5 bases and the J segment 0 bases; nucleotides outside the gene matches: 4. Per germline, CDR1 ENHRY and CDR2 SYGVKD. The CDR3 consists of 16 residues. The CDR3 DNA sequence: TGTGCCATCAGTCCTAGACTAGCGGGAAGCACAGATACGCAGTATTTT. It specifies CAISPRLAGSTDTQYF.

Ten or more counts support this clonotype. This rearrangement joins TRBV11-2 to TRBJ2-7; maybe TRBD2 (6 bases). CDR1 and CDR2 (germline): SGHAT, FQNNGV. V dropped 5 bases and J dropped 7 bases, with 21 bases sitting between them. The CDR3 extends over 15 amino acids. As DNA, the CDR3 is TGTGCCAGCAGCCCAGGATTGTCTAGCGTAGGAGAGCAGTACTTC. It yields the protein CASSPGLSSVGEQYF.

This clonotype was seen repeatedly, ten times or more. The rearrangement joins TRBV15 to TRBJ1-2; 8 nucleotides line up with TRBD1. The J segment lost 4 bases and the V segment lost 6 bases, leaving 4 bases of the junction unmatched. CDR3 length equals 13 residues. The germline gives CDR1 LNHNV, CDR2 YYDKDF (reference sequence). CDR3 amino acids: CATSRDRPYGYTF. DNA of the CDR3: TGTGCCACCAGTCGGGACAGGCCCTATGGCTACACCTTC.

This clonotype has a handful of counts. The chain links TRBV18 to TRBJ2-7; D uncertain. This CDR3 is 13 amino acids long. Germline-derived CDR1 and CDR2 are KGHSH and LQKENI. V lost 3 bases, J lost 2 bases, and 8 bases lay in between. CDR3 residues: CASSPTDTYEQYF. In nucleotides, the CDR3 is TGTGCCAGCTCACCGACCGATACCTACGAGCAGTACTTC.

This chain joins TRBV20-1 and TRBJ2-2; D unresolved. With 3 bases removed from V and 2 bases from J, the gap between germline ends came to 7 bases. CDR3 length: 13 amino acids. CDR1 is DFQATT, CDR2 SNEGSKA, per germline (reference sequence). The CDR3 here is CSARRPNTGELFF. DNA of the CDR3: TGCAGTGCTAGGCGGCCTAACACCGGGGAGCTGTTTTTT.

This clonotype was recorded many times. This chain joins TRBV7-3 and TRBJ2-1; D ambiguous. V lost 5 bases and J lost 4, with 12 bases in between. The CDR3 length is 14 residues. Germline V gene lookup returns CDR1 SGHTA and CDR2 FQGTGA. The DNA for the CDR3 is TGTGCCAGCAGCCCCGACCCGACGTACAATGAGCAGTTCTTC. This translates into CASSPDPTYNEQFF.

This clonotype appeared many times. The chain is built from TRBV18 and TRBJ1-1; the D gene is possibly TRBD1 (6 bases). The CDR3 has 16 amino acids. Trimming took 3 bases from V and 4 from J, leaving 18 bases between them. Germline V gene data show CDR1 as KGHSH and CDR2 as LQKENI. As DNA, the CDR3 is TGTGCCAGCTCACCCAGCAGGGGTTCGGTTTTCACTGAAGCTTTCTTT. It encodes CASSPSRGSVFTEAFF.